These 10 T cell receptor beta chains originate from one sample sequenced in a study of control samples from healthy donors and cancer patients (dated by TCRdb to 2018 to 2021). Receptor amplification or capture employed the immunoSEQ multiplex PCR assay. This immuneACCESS table, as held by TCRdb, lists in-frame sequences with V and J called but not all clones. Of the missing ones, under half trace to an unresolved V gene in checked studies; the others have no known cause. In this sample the table shows 150,000 to 200,000 clones, more than 80% of which occur a single time. In total, the top ten clones hold more than 1.3% of the sample. The sequenced material came from blood. Every receptor here comes from a man younger than 45 in good health.

This sequence joins TRBV12-5 and TRBJ1-1; tentatively, D is TRBD1 (5 bases). The CDR3 has 12 amino acids. The germline gives CDR1 LGHNT, CDR2 FRNRAP. Trimming removed 7 bases from V and 11 bases from J, with 17 bases in between. In DNA, the CDR3 is TGTGCTAGTGCGGGGGGTGGGACGGGTGCTTTCTTT. It is translated as CASAGGGTGAFF.

DNA of the CDR3: TGTGCCAGCAGCTTAGCCCGGGGATTGTCAACTAATGAAAAACTGTTTTTT. This gives the protein CASSLARGLSTNEKLFF. The J gene is TRBJ1-4, the V gene TRBV7-9; D gene ambiguous. Germline V lookup: CDR1 SEHNR, CDR2 FQNEAQ (reference sequence). The V and J ends lost 0 bases and 0 bases respectively, with 11 bases between them. The CDR3 spans 17 residues.

V and J are TRBV6-1 and TRBJ1-1; D remains unclear. Germline-derived CDR1 and CDR2 are MNHNS and SASEGT. Trimming took off 3 bases at V and 4 bases at J, with 12 bases between the two ends. This CDR3 has 14 amino acids. The CDR3 loop is CASSELFKGTEAFF. As DNA, the CDR3 is TGTGCCAGCAGTGAGCTCTTTAAGGGCACTGAAGCTTTCTTT.

The chain links TRBV30 to TRBJ1-4; D possibly corresponds to TRBD1 (6 bases). CDR1 and CDR2 from the germline V gene are GTSNPN and SVGIG (reference sequence). The CDR3 totals 13 residues. Trimming left V 8 bases short and J 5 bases short, with 15 bases between. The CDR3 region has the DNA TGTGCCGGGTCGGGGGGCTCCAATGAAAAACTGTTTTTT. As protein: CAGSGGSNEKLFF.

The chain is built from TRBV27 and TRBJ1-6; D not certain. This CDR3 region has 13 residues. The germline V gene has CDR1 MNHEY and CDR2 SMNVEV (reference sequence). V was cut by 3 bases and J by 6 bases, with 6 bases left in between. The CDR3 region has the DNA TGTGCCAGCAGTTTGCTGAGTAATTCACCCCTCCACTTT. It is translated as CASSLLSNSPLHF.

On this clone itself: The same CDR3 also results from other DNA sequences found in this sample. The V gene is TRBV7-9, the J gene TRBJ1-2; 7 nucleotides agree with TRBD1. Trimming at V came to 4 bases and at J to 4 bases, leaving 3 bases not matched to a gene. Germline CDR1 SEHNR, CDR2 FQNEAQ (reference sequence). This CDR3 spans 13 amino acids. CDR3 amino acids: CASSSGTVYGYTF. CDR3 coding DNA: TGTGCCAGCAGCTCGGGGACAGTCTATGGCTACACCTTC.

The genes are TRBV5-4 and TRBJ1-2, with unresolved D. This CDR3 is built from 14 residues. Trimming left V 2 bases short and J 4 bases short, with 12 bases between. Per the germline V gene, CDR1 is SGHNT and CDR2 is YYREEE (reference sequence). In DNA, the CDR3 is TGTGCCAGCAGCTTTAAGGACGGGATCTATGGCTACACCTTC. Translating gives CASSFKDGIYGYTF.

This clone was detected once. V gene TRBV28 combines with J gene TRBJ1-1; 10 bases fit TRBD1. With 4 bases clipped from V and 0 bases from J, the junction kept 14 bases outside the gene matches. The CDR3 length is 19 residues. CDR1 MDHEN and CDR2 SYDVKM come from the germline V gene. CDR3 amino acids: CASSSSGQGFGAMNTEAFF. DNA for the CDR3: TGTGCCAGCAGTTCCTCGGGACAGGGGTTTGGGGCCATGAACACTGAAGCTTTCTTT.

The J gene is TRBJ2-7, the V gene TRBV18, with TRBD2 matching over 7 bases. This CDR3 contains 18 residues. The ends lost 2 bases at V and 3 bases at J; junction bases unmatched: 16. Germline assignment: CDR1 KGHSH and CDR2 LQKENI. In nucleotides, the CDR3 is TGTGCCAGCTCACCATCCATTGGGCTACCGGGGGGACTCTACGAGCAGTACTTC. Protein sequence: CASSPSIGLPGGLYEQYF.

The chain uses TRBV7-9 and TRBJ2-1; unclear D gene. This CDR3 spans 11 amino acids. Trimming left V 5 bases short and J 10 bases short, with 9 bases between. From germline, CDR1 is SEHNR and CDR2 FQNEAQ (reference sequence). The CDR3 loop is CASSRTLEQFF. CDR3 sequence (DNA): TGTGCCAGCAGCCGAACCCTCGAGCAGTTCTTC.